One sample yielded the 6 T cell receptor beta chains listed below, sequenced in a study of post-analysis software for immune sequencing data. Points from the study as a whole: Controls had lower frequencies than patients of a handful of TRBV segments, which included TRBV5-6, TRBV5-1 and TRBV20-1.

TCR beta cDNA libraries included unique molecular identifiers. TCRdb reprocessed the PCR reads via MiXCR and lists one record per CDR3 protein. Here the sample spans fewer than 550,000 distinct CDR3 sequences, approximately 31% being singletons. No antigen has been identified for these receptors. Material for sequencing was blood. The receptors here all came from a girl between 2 and 17 years old with multiple sclerosis.

The chain combines TRBV20-1 with TRBJ2-3, with 7 bases lining up with TRBD2. The germline V gene encodes CDR1 DFQATT and CDR2 SNEGSKA (reference sequence). This CDR3 comprises 18 residues. With 4 bases clipped from V and 4 bases from J, the junction kept 20 bases outside the gene matches. The CDR3 loop is CSATSGSGAGFPPDTQYF. DNA of the CDR3: TGCAGTGCTACATCTGGGTCCGGAGCGGGGTTTCCCCCAGATACGCAGTATTTT.

The chain joins TRBV7-2 to TRBJ1-6; TRBD1 matches at 9 bases. Per germline, CDR1 SGHTA and CDR2 FQGNSA. The CDR3 totals 14 residues. The J segment lost 10 bases and the V segment lost 4 bases, leaving 5 bases of the junction unmatched. CDR3: CASSSQGASSPLHF. The CDR3 DNA reads as TGTGCCAGCAGCTCACAGGGGGCAAGCTCACCCCTCCACTTT.

This clonotype occurred a few times. The chain carries TRBV5-1 and TRBJ2-1; D gene uncertain. CDR1 is SGHRS, CDR2 YFSETQ, per germline. The CDR3 runs 13 residues. Deletions cut 2 bases from V and 7 bases from J, with 10 bases between. The CDR3 nucleotides read TGCGCCAGCAGCTTTTTGCCCGGAAATGAGCAGTTCTTC. Translating gives CASSFLPGNEQFF.

This clonotype showed up just a few times. The CDR3 bases are TGCAGTGCTAGGCCCGGGTTGCTCGCGGGGGGCGAAGAGACCCAGTACTTC. Translating it yields CSARPGLLAGGEETQYF. V and J are TRBV20-1 and TRBJ2-5; 8 nucleotides align to TRBD2. The trim removed 3 bases at V and 3 bases at J, leaving 15 bases unmatched. The CDR3 spans 17 residues. CDR1 and CDR2 from the germline V gene are DFQATT and SNEGSKA (reference sequence).

This clonotype was seen many times. This sequence joins TRBV5-1 and TRBJ2-7; D might be TRBD2 (6 bases). The V gene lost 1 base and the J gene lost 2 bases, with 10 bases spanning the gap. CDR1 SGHRS and CDR2 YFSETQ come from the germline V gene. This CDR3 comprises 14 residues. Here the CDR3 reads CASSLSGGTYEQYF. In DNA, the CDR3 is TGCGCCAGCAGCTTGTCCGGGGGAACCTACGAGCAGTACTTC.

This chain links TRBV5-6 with TRBJ1-2, with D maybe TRBD1 (5 bases). CDR3 length: 14 residues. The ends were cut back, 5 bases at V and 2 bases at J, with 13 bases in the middle. Germline V CDR1 and CDR2: SGHDT, YYEEEE. The CDR3 sequence: CASSETDFNYGYTF. Written as DNA, the CDR3 is TGTGCCAGCAGTGAGACAGATTTCAACTATGGCTACACCTTC.